The source of this T cell receptor beta chain is a study of T cell responses to AZD1222 COVID-19 vaccine. Assay used: immunoSEQ multiplex PCR; TCRdb lists only in-frame clones, some missing. The repertoire holds fewer than 300,000 clones, with 90% to 95% as singletons. Concerning this clone: What it recognizes is unknown.

Findings and limits, study-wide: The reported proportion of spike-specific TCRs targeting unmutated variant regions was nearly half.

The V and J ends lost 2 bases and 7 bases respectively, with 10 bases between them. CDR1 is SGHAT and CDR2 is FQDESV in the germline V gene (reference sequence). The CDR3 covers 13 residues. The chain has TRBV11-1 and TRBJ2-3; D unclear. The sample was peripheral blood, taken on day 0 of AZD1222 vaccination. This receptor was taken from an adult in good health. DNA of the CDR3: TGTGCCAGCAGCTTATCATTCGGAAATACGCAGTATTTT. Its translation: CASSLSFGNTQYF.